This T cell receptor (beta chain) was recorded in a study of blood T cells in healthy people across ages. Study-wide points: Per million T cells, TCR beta diversity dropped about linearly as age rose.

The CDR3 contains 16 residues. V shed 0 bases and J shed 0 bases, with 12 bases lying between them. Germline-derived CDR1 and CDR2 are SGHRS and YFSETQ. The authors ran a second PCR of about 6 to 11 cycles using a sample-barcoded 5' primer and a J-beta primer mix. Unique molecular identifiers of 12 random nucleotides labeled each cDNA. TCRdb analysed the 5' RACE reads with MiXCR anew, one entry per CDR3 protein. The sample includes roughly 680,000 distinct CDR3 sequences, 21% seen only once; the top ten take about 3.6%. This clonotype came up a few times. Its cognate antigen is unknown. The sequence came from a man aged 65-85 years in good health. The sample consisted of blood. The chain joins TRBV5-1 to TRBJ1-1, with D unresolved. The CDR3 nucleotides read TGCGCCAGCAGCTTGGATCAGCTAACAGTGAACACTGAAGCTTTCTTT. This encodes CASSLDQLTVNTEAFF.